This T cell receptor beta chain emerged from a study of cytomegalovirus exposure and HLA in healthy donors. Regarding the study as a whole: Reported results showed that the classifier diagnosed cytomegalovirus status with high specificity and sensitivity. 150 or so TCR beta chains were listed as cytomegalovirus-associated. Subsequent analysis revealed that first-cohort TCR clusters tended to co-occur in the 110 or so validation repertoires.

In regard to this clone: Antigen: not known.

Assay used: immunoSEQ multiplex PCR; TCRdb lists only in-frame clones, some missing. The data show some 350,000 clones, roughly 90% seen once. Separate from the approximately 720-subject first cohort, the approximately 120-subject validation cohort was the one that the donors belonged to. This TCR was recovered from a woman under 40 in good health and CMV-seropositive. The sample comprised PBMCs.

CDR3 nucleotides: TGTGCCAGCAGCAGGGCCGGGGAGCTGTTTTTT. Translating gives CASSRAGELFF. The V and J genes are TRBV6-5 and TRBJ2-2; maybe TRBD1 (5 bases). Germline CDR1 and CDR2: MNHEY and SVGAGI. With 6 bases removed from V and 6 bases from J, the gap between germline ends came to 5 bases. This CDR3 contains 11 residues.